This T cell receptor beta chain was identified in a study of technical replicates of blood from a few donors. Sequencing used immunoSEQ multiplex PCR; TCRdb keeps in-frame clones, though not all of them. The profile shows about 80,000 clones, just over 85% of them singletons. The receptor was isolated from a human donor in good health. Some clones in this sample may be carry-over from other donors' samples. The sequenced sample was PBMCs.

The CDR3 sequence: CASSGSSGTYNEQFF. The DNA for the CDR3 is TGTGCCAGCAGTGGGTCTAGCGGAACCTACAATGAGCAGTTCTTC. The rearrangement uses TRBV2 and TRBJ2-1, with 7 bases lining up with TRBD2. The V and J ends lost 4 bases and 2 bases, in that order; junction bases with no gene match: 5. This CDR3 comprises 15 residues. Germline CDR1 and CDR2: SNHLY and FYNNEI.